The next 4 T cell receptor beta chains were all read from a single sample in a study of T cells after yellow fever vaccination. TCRdb re-analysed the 5' RACE reads in MiXCR, keeping a single row per CDR3 protein. The sample shows some 320,000 distinct CDR3 sequences, approximately 10% of them seen only once. This specimen was CD4+ T cells sorted from PBMCs, taken 5 days after the yellow fever booster vaccination. These TCRs come from a young man who received the YFV17D yellow fever vaccine.

J is TRBJ2-3 and V is TRBV11-3, with 8 bases identical to TRBD2. Germline V gives CDR1 SGHNT, CDR2 YENEEA. V was clipped by 2 bases and J by 5 bases; unmatched bases: 3. The CDR3 covers 14 residues. The CDR3 loop is CASSLSGGEDTQYF. CDR3 coding DNA: TGTGCCAGCAGCTTATCGGGGGGGGAAGATACGCAGTATTTT.

This clonotype was detected ten times or more. J is TRBJ2-1 and V is TRBV9, with D hard to call. The CDR3 spans 14 residues. V dropped 5 bases and J dropped 6 bases, with 15 bases sitting between them. Looked up from germline, CDR1 is SGDLS and CDR2 is YYNGEE. The DNA of the CDR3 is TGTGCCAGCAGGGCGCGGACGATGACCAATGAGCAGTTCTTC. Amino acid sequence: CASRARTMTNEQFF.

This clonotype was seen ten or more times. J is TRBJ2-3 and V is TRBV5-1; a possible D gene is TRBD2 (6 bases). CDR1 is SGHRS and CDR2 is YFSETQ in the germline V gene. Trimming shortened V by 6 bases and J by 8 bases, and 19 bases separated the two germline ends. The CDR3 covers 14 residues. The CDR3: CASTRAGLHSTQYF. Written as DNA, the CDR3 is TGCGCCAGCACCCGGGCAGGACTACATAGTACGCAGTATTTT.

This clonotype came up many times. This chain joins TRBV5-1 and TRBJ2-7, with 9 nucleotides matching TRBD1. The germline gives CDR1 SGHRS, CDR2 YFSETQ. This CDR3 is built from 15 residues. The V segment lost 4 bases and the J segment 2 bases; nucleotides outside the gene matches: 7. This chain's CDR3 is CASSDGQGRTYEQYV. CDR3 in DNA: TGCGCCAGCAGCGATGGACAGGGGCGGACCTACGAGCAGTACGTC.